The following is a T cell receptor beta chain sequence with its context. The data belong to a study of cytomegalovirus exposure and HLA in healthy donors. J was trimmed by 6 bases and V by 3 bases; bases with no gene match: 7. The CDR3 covers 14 residues. Per the germline V gene, CDR1 is SEHNR and CDR2 is FQNEAQ (reference sequence). Profiled with immunoSEQ multiplex PCR; TCRdb holds only in-frame clones, not every one. The sample contains about 240,000 clones, 80% to 90% of which appear only once. The chain recombines TRBV7-9 with TRBJ1-2; 7 positions match TRBD1. The clonotype comes from a man aged 18 to 35 in good health and CMV-seronegative. Sequenced: PBMCs. The CDR3 spells CASSFPGGPNGYTF. In nucleotides, the CDR3 is TGTGCCAGCAGCTTCCCAGGGGGTCCAAATGGCTACACCTTC.